Detailed here is one T cell receptor (beta chain). The authors' processing: Nucleated cell number was recorded as an estimate derived from reference gene primer amplification. Assay used: immunoSEQ multiplex PCR; TCRdb lists only in-frame clones, some missing. Clone size and V and J calls were adopted from that table, with D and trimming inferred from the DNA. The sample contains about 200,000 clones, 75% to 85% of which appear only once. V was clipped by 1 base and J by 7 bases; unmatched bases: 14. Germline CDR1 and CDR2: GTSNPN and SVGIG (reference sequence). The CDR3 covers 16 residues. The sample comes from a study of blood T cell repertoires in COVID-19. As for the study in general: Sites in the United States, Italy and Spain provided acute and convalescent COVID-19 samples. T cells, B-cell-depleted T cells, or PBMCs provided the cDNA or gDNA that served as material.

This TCR came from a man aged 60 to 69 with acute or convalescent COVID-19. V and J are TRBV30 and TRBJ1-2, with 8 bases that match TRBD1. Input material: peripheral blood. The CDR3: CAWSAQRDRRSGGYTF. CDR3 DNA: TGTGCCTGGAGTGCCCAACGGGACAGGAGGTCGGGTGGCTACACCTTC. The full variable domain, rest sourced from reference TRBV30 and TRBJ1-2, is SQTIHQWPATLVQPVGSPLSLECTVEGTSNPNLYWYRQAAGRGLQLLFYSVGIGQISSEVPQNLSASRPQDRQFILSSKKLLLSDSGFYLCAWSAQRDRRSGGYTFGSGTRLTVV.